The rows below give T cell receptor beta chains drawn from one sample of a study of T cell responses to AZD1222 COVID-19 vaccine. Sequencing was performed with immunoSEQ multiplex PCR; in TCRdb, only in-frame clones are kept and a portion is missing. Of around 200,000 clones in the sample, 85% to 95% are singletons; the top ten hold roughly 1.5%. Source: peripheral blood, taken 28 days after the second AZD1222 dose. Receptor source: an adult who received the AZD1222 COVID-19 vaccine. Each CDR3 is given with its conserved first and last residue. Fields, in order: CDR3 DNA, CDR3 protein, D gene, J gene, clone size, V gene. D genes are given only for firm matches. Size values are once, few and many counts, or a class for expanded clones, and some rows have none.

cdr3_nt: TGTGCCAGCAGTGGGGTCAGAAGATATGACACTGAAGCTTTCTTT; cdr3_aa: CASSGVRRYDTEAFF; d_call: .; j_call: TRBJ1-1; clone_size: .; v_call: TRBV2
cdr3_nt: TGTGCCAGCAGCTACAATGGGGGCGGAGGCTATGGCTACACCTTC; cdr3_aa: CASSYNGGGGYGYTF; d_call: .; j_call: TRBJ1-2; clone_size: .; v_call: TRBV7-3
cdr3_nt: TGTGCCAGTGCAGGGGGCGCGGCGCCTAAATCACCCCTCCACTTT; cdr3_aa: CASAGGAAPKSPLHF; d_call: TRBD1; j_call: TRBJ1-6; clone_size: .; v_call: TRBV19
cdr3_nt: TGTGCCAGCAGCTCGGAACCGGTAACCCAAGCTTTCTTT; cdr3_aa: CASSSEPVTQAFF; d_call: .; j_call: TRBJ1-1; clone_size: .; v_call: TRBV5-5
cdr3_nt: TGTGCCAGCAGCATCCCCCGGGACAGGACTATGTATGGCTACACCTTC; cdr3_aa: CASSIPRDRTMYGYTF; d_call: TRBD1; j_call: TRBJ1-2; clone_size: .; v_call: TRBV5-8
cdr3_nt: TGTGCCAGCACCCGAAAAGGGGGCACTGAAGCTTTCTTT; cdr3_aa: CASTRKGGTEAFF; d_call: .; j_call: TRBJ1-1; clone_size: once; v_call: TRBV2
cdr3_nt: TGTGCCACCACGGGGGCCAATCAGCCCCAGCATTTT; cdr3_aa: CATTGANQPQHF; d_call: .; j_call: TRBJ1-5; clone_size: .; v_call: TRBV28
cdr3_nt: TGTGCCAGTAGTATCCTCCTTGGGCGGGGGGGTTACAATGAGCAGTTCTTC; cdr3_aa: CASSILLGRGGYNEQFF; d_call: TRBD2; j_call: TRBJ2-1; clone_size: .; v_call: TRBV19
cdr3_nt: TGTGCCAGCAGTGATTTGGCGGGGACCTACAATGAGCAGTTCTTC; cdr3_aa: CASSDLAGTYNEQFF; d_call: .; j_call: TRBJ2-1; clone_size: .; v_call: TRBV25-1
cdr3_nt: TGTGCCAGCAGACCAGACAGGGTGAACACTGAAGCTTTCTTT; cdr3_aa: CASRPDRVNTEAFF; d_call: TRBD1; j_call: TRBJ1-1; clone_size: .; v_call: TRBV6-4
cdr3_nt: TGTGGCCTGGGGATGGGCAATCAGCCCCAGCATTTT; cdr3_aa: CGLGMGNQPQHF; d_call: .; j_call: TRBJ1-5; clone_size: .; v_call: TRBV5-4
cdr3_nt: TGTGCCAGCAGTTACTCGACGGAGTTCTCTGAAGCTTTCTTT; cdr3_aa: CASSYSTEFSEAFF; d_call: .; j_call: TRBJ1-1; clone_size: .; v_call: TRBV6-2/TRBV6-3
cdr3_nt: TGTGCCAGCAGCTTCTCTAATGACGAGCAGTACTTC; cdr3_aa: CASSFSNDEQYF; d_call: .; j_call: TRBJ2-7; clone_size: .; v_call: TRBV7-9
cdr3_nt: TGTGCCAGCAGTACCCCCTTGGGGGGGATGAACACTGAAGCTTTCTTT; cdr3_aa: CASSTPLGGMNTEAFF; d_call: .; j_call: TRBJ1-1; clone_size: .; v_call: TRBV25-1
cdr3_nt: TGTGCCAGCAGCAACCTGGACTTTTCCTCTGGGGCCAACGTCCTGACTTTC; cdr3_aa: CASSNLDFSSGANVLTF; d_call: .; j_call: TRBJ2-6; clone_size: .; v_call: TRBV5-4